The next 15 T cell receptor beta chains were all read from a single sample in a study of regulatory T cells in long-lasting Graves disease (dated by TCRdb to the early 2020s). The sample's time point label, decoded: persistent/refractory GD, antithyroid drugs over 5 years with positive TRAb. For both TCR sequencing and RNA sequencing, RNA was extracted from PBMCs using TRIzol. Libraries were constructed by multiplex PCR. Sequencing took place on an Illumina HiSeq 4000. To build TCR beta libraries, CDR3 regions were amplified by Arm-PCR using iRepertoire HTBI primers. TCRdb redid the processing of the public reads, applying fastp at Q25 and MiXCR, and retained in-frame beta chains. Every entry covers one CDR3 protein and lists the most common genes and DNA from its rows. This sample gives more than 300,000 distinct CDR3 sequences in total; around 23% of them show up just once. The leading ten clones occupy under 35% of the sample.

The specimen comprised peripheral blood mononuclear cells (PBMCs), sampled when the disease was refractory, from a patient treated with antithyroid drugs. These receptors were collected from a woman between 40 and 55 years old with Graves disease. Donor details come from another sample of the same person, matched by shared clones.

In its sample, this clonotype was seen many times. The CDR3 nucleotides are TGTGCCAGCAGTTCAAAATTCGGGACTAGCGGGAGAGAGACCCAGTACTTC. Amino acid sequence: CASSSKFGTSGRETQYF. The chain combines TRBV12-3 or TRBV12-4 with TRBJ2-5; 14 nucleotides match TRBD2. The ends lost 4 bases at V and 4 bases at J; junction bases unmatched: 8. CDR3 length: 17 residues.

CDR3 in DNA: TGTGCCAGCAGTTTACCGGGGGACACCATATATTTT. This encodes CASSLPGDTIYF. The genes are TRBV28 and TRBJ1-3; tentatively, D is TRBD1 (5 bases). Trimming took 2 bases from V and 8 from J, leaving 7 bases between them. Germline CDR1 reads MDHEN; CDR2 reads SYDVKM. The CDR3 contains 12 residues.

Points on this clonotype: A much larger clone lies a single base off, so this may be a read error. Here the CDR3 reads CASSYSPTGGELVF. In nucleotides, the CDR3 is TGTGCCAGCAGTTACAGTCCCACGGGCGGGGAGCTGGTTTTT. The chain carries TRBV6-5 and TRBJ2-2; D might be TRBD2 (6 bases). Looked up from germline, CDR1 is MNHEY and CDR2 is SVGAGI. This CDR3 has 14 amino acids.

The J gene is TRBJ2-7, the V gene TRBV29-1; D perhaps matches TRBD1 (6 bases). The germline CDR1 and CDR2 sequences are SQVTM and ANQGSEA. There are 11 residues in the CDR3. The V end lost 6 bases, the J end lost 3 bases, and 9 bases lay between the germline ends. The CDR3 DNA sequence: TGCAGCGTCCGGGACAACTACGAGCAGTACTTC. Amino acids: CSVRDNYEQYF.

This clonotype was found many times. This chain links TRBV10-3 with TRBJ2-4; 7 bases map to TRBD1. The CDR3 sequence is 14 residues long. Germline V CDR1 and CDR2: ENHRY, SYGVKD. J was trimmed by 8 bases and V by 2 bases; bases with no gene match: 6. CDR3 loop: CAISERGQADIQYF. The CDR3 DNA reads as TGTGCCATCAGTGAGAGAGGACAGGCGGACATTCAGTACTTC.

This clonotype was seen repeatedly, ten times or more. This chain uses TRBV7-2 with TRBJ2-2, with unresolved D. The CDR3 is 16 residues long. The V gene's germline CDR1 is SGHTA and CDR2 FQGNSA. The V end lost 5 bases, the J end lost 0 bases, and 13 bases lay between the germline ends. The chain's CDR3 is CASSTYARSNTGELFF. In nucleotides, the CDR3 is TGTGCCAGCAGCACCTACGCTAGGTCGAACACCGGGGAGCTGTTTTTT.

J is TRBJ2-5 and V is TRBV18; D gene ambiguous. From germline, CDR1 is KGHSH and CDR2 LQKENI. The CDR3 covers 12 residues. The V end was cut by 2 bases, the J end by 4 bases, with 5 bases between. The CDR3 nucleotides are TGTGCCAGCTCACCAAATATAGAGACCCAGTACTTC. Protein sequence: CASSPNIETQYF.

Many counts were recorded for this clonotype. The chain employs TRBV6-5 and TRBJ2-5, with D perhaps matching TRBD2 (6 bases). Trimming stripped 2 bases from V and 7 bases from J, with 14 bases between. The CDR3 extends over 14 amino acids. The germline CDR1 and CDR2 sequences are MNHEY and SVGAGI. CDR3 in amino acids: CASSYGTPGGTQYF. The CDR3, as DNA: TGTGCCAGCAGTTACGGGACTCCGGGCGGGACCCAGTACTTC.

This clonotype has only a few counts. The chain couples TRBV6-5 to TRBJ1-6; TRBD1 matches 9 bases. The CDR3 sequence is 14 residues long. Per germline, CDR1 MNHEY and CDR2 SVGAGI. The J segment lost 10 bases and the V segment lost 2 bases, leaving 3 bases of the junction unmatched. The CDR3 region has the DNA TGTGCCAGCAGTTACGGGACAGGGTACTCACCCCTCCACTTT. Its protein product is CASSYGTGYSPLHF.

The V and J genes are TRBV20-1 and TRBJ2-1; 8 bases align to TRBD2. Germline V gene sequence: CDR1 DFQATT, CDR2 SNEGSKA (reference sequence). The V gene end was trimmed by 2 bases and the J gene end by 1 base; junction bases not matched to a gene: 7. The CDR3 sequence is 16 residues long. CDR3 bases: TGCAGTGCTAGATCTACTAGCGGTGTGTCCTACAATGAGCAGTTCTTC. The encoded protein is CSARSTSGVSYNEQFF.

There are many counts of this clonotype. V is TRBV29-1 and J is TRBJ1-4; D is unclear. The ends were cut back, 2 bases at V and 0 bases at J, with 7 bases in the middle. In germline, CDR1 is SQVTM, CDR2 ANQGSEA. This CDR3 has 14 residues. The CDR3 DNA sequence: TGCAGCGTTGAATCCGGCGCAACTAATGAAAAACTGTTTTTT. Encoded protein: CSVESGATNEKLFF. The full variable domain, its missing parts supplied by reference TRBV29-1 and TRBJ1-4, is SAVISQKPSRDICQRGTSLTIQCQVDSQVTMMFWYRQQPGQSLTLIATANQGSEATYESGFVIDKFPISRPNLTFSTLTVSNMSPEDSSIYLCSVESGATNEKLFFGSGTQLSVL.

This clonotype was picked up many times. The genes are TRBV6-1 and TRBJ2-4, with 8 nucleotides matching TRBD1. Germline values: CDR1 MNHNS, CDR2 SASEGT. V lost 5 bases and J lost 5; bases outside the gene matches: 11. This CDR3 spans 16 amino acids. CDR3 in amino acids: CASSPVEDREENIQYF. The CDR3 DNA follows: TGTGCCAGCAGTCCGGTAGAGGACAGGGAGGAAAACATTCAGTACTTC.

This clonotype was recorded at least ten times. The genes are TRBV7-3 and TRBJ2-2; D unclear. Trimming pared 2 bases from V and 7 bases from J, leaving 11 bases between. Germline CDR1 is SGHTA and CDR2 is FQGTGA. The CDR3 has 14 residues. The CDR3 spells CASSLAQTYGELFF. DNA of the CDR3: TGTGCCAGCAGCTTAGCACAGACTTACGGGGAGCTGTTTTTT.

The chain uses TRBV19 and TRBJ2-3; D gene unclear. CDR3 length: 12 amino acids. Per the germline V gene, CDR1 is LNHDA and CDR2 is SQIVND (reference sequence). Trimming took 5 bases from V and 3 from J, leaving 6 bases between them. CDR3 region: CASSWGTDTQYF. Here the CDR3 DNA reads TGTGCCAGTAGTTGGGGAACAGATACGCAGTATTTT.

This clonotype was found many times. V and J are TRBV28 and TRBJ2-5, with D possibly matching TRBD1 (6 bases). The CDR3 length is 15 residues. Deletions cut 6 bases from V and 5 bases from J, with 19 bases between. Germline CDR1 reads MDHEN; CDR2 reads SYDVKM. The CDR3 spells CASSQTGRGRETQYF. In nucleotides, the CDR3 is TGTGCCAGCAGCCAAACGGGCAGGGGCCGGGAGACCCAGTACTTC.